The following is a TCR beta chain sequence with its context. The antigen remains undetermined. Amplification used 60 Vbeta primers and 13 Jbeta primers. The repertoire was sequenced with immunoSEQ multiplex PCR; TCRdb's copy has only in-frame clones and lacks some. The table shows roughly 140,000 clones, with around three quarters occurring only once. The sample is drawn from a study of cytomegalovirus exposure and HLA in healthy donors. Findings of the study overall: Equally common other TCR beta chains were less clonally expanded than HLA-associated ones, a later analysis found. Investigators reported 150 to 200 TCR beta chains as tied to cytomegalovirus.

V dropped 4 bases and J dropped 0 bases, with 10 bases sitting between them. This CDR3 has 15 amino acids. CDR1 is LNHNV and CDR2 is YYDKDF in the germline V gene (reference sequence). Sample: PBMCs. The TCR was taken from a man aged 25 to 40 in good health and CMV-seronegative. The V and J genes are TRBV15 and TRBJ2-4, with D tentatively TRBD2 (5 bases). CDR3: CATSKRLLAKNIQYF. DNA for the CDR3: TGTGCCACCAGCAAAAGACTACTAGCCAAAAACATTCAGTACTTC. Supplemented by reference TRBV15 and TRBJ2-4, the full variable domain reads DAMVIQNPRYQVTQFGKPVTLSCSQTLNHNVMYWYQQKSSQAPKLLFHYYDKDFNNEADTPDNFQSRRPNTSFCFLDIRSPGLGDTAMYLCATSKRLLAKNIQYFGAGTRLSVL.